One TCR beta chain is described in this entry. Its target is not known. Germline CDR1 SGHNT, CDR2 YENEEA. Trimming removed 0 bases at V and 0 bases at J, with 5 bases between. The CDR3 runs to 14 residues. The data stem from a study of persistence of HIV-infected CD4 T cells. An overlapping HIV-1 Gag peptide pool stimulated these cells at about 1 ug/peptide/mL. Memory cells lacking CD40L and CD69 with high CD45RO were sorted. Donors were HIV-1-infected adults who began suppressive ART during chronic infection. Undetectable plasma HIV-1 RNA below 50 copies/mL lasted at least 4 years. Sequencing used immunoSEQ version 4 in survey mode. TCRdb's copy holds only in-frame clones and misses some; the assay was immunoSEQ multiplex PCR. Here the sample spans some 32,000 clones, 82% being singletons.

The material sequenced was CD4+ T cells sorted from PBMCs after roughly 18-hour stimulation, taken from a patient who received antiretroviral therapy. The rearrangement joins TRBV11-3 to TRBJ1-1; D remains ambiguous. This TCR came from an adult woman with HIV who was CMV-seropositive. DNA of the CDR3: TGTGCCAGCAGCTTAGAACAGATGAACACTGAAGCTTTCTTT. Its protein product is CASSLEQMNTEAFF.